This section outlines one TCR beta chain sequence together with its context. A sample-barcoded 5' primer and a J-beta primer mix were used in a second PCR of about 7 to 12 cycles. MiXCR was run by TCRdb on the 5' RACE reads, yielding one entry per CDR3 protein. The sample lists approximately 1.5 million distinct CDR3 sequences, about 32% occurring once. This entry is derived from a study of blood T cells in healthy people across ages. Study at large: Using template switching, researchers captured about one barcoded beta molecule for each two T cells.

This CDR3 region has 15 residues. With V trimmed by 5 bases and J by 7 bases, 10 bases remained unmatched. Germline V gene sequence: CDR1 DFQATT, CDR2 SNEGSKA (reference sequence). The sample was blood. This chain joins TRBV20-1 and TRBJ2-1, with TRBD2 matching 11 bases. This sequence was found in a woman in her 30s in good health. This CDR3 is CSAAGLAAHVNEQFF. CDR3 in DNA: TGCAGTGCTGCGGGACTAGCGGCCCATGTGAATGAGCAGTTCTTC.